This T cell receptor (beta chain) was recorded in a study of regulatory T cells in long-lasting Graves disease. Time point: newly diagnosed GD, antithyroid drugs for less than 3 months. RNA extracted from PBMCs served as the sequencing template. In building TCR beta libraries, iRepertoire HTBI primers were used together with Arm-PCR of CDR3 regions. Using its own MiXCR run on the multiplex PCR reads, TCRdb lists one record per CDR3 protein. The sample consists of 400,000 to 450,000 distinct CDR3 sequences, 15% of them appearing once. This clonotype was picked up many times. The same data also contributed to another study, on T cells in Graves' hyperthyroidism and ophthalmopathy.

The clonotype comes from a woman aged 25 to 39 with Graves disease. The source was peripheral blood mononuclear cells (PBMCs), collected at new diagnosis, from a patient treated with antithyroid drugs.

The CDR3, as DNA: TGTGCCAGCAGTGATTCCCAGAACACTGAAGCTTTCTTT. Protein sequence: CASSDSQNTEAFF. V and J are TRBV6-4 and TRBJ1-1; D is uncertain. The CDR3 loop spans 13 amino acids. Germline values: CDR1 MRHNA, CDR2 SNTAGT. V was clipped by 3 bases and J by 1 base, with 6 bases between them.